This paragraph reports one T cell receptor beta chain. The data originate from a study of blood T cell repertoires in COVID-19. This CDR3 comprises 15 residues. Trimming cost V 5 bases and J 5 bases; bases outside gene matches: 5. Looked up from germline, CDR1 is LNHDA and CDR2 is SQIVND (reference sequence). Using immunoSEQ multiplex PCR, the repertoire was profiled, and TCRdb retains in-frame clones only, with some absent. The table records about 120,000 clones, approximately 83% of them present only once. The chain employs TRBV19 and TRBJ2-5, with 13 bases identical to TRBD2. The source material was peripheral blood. The TCR sequence derives from a woman aged 70-85 years with acute or convalescent COVID-19. CDR3 region: CASSPGTSGVETQYF. The CDR3 DNA reads TGTGCCAGTAGTCCGGGGACTAGCGGGGTGGAGACCCAGTACTTC.